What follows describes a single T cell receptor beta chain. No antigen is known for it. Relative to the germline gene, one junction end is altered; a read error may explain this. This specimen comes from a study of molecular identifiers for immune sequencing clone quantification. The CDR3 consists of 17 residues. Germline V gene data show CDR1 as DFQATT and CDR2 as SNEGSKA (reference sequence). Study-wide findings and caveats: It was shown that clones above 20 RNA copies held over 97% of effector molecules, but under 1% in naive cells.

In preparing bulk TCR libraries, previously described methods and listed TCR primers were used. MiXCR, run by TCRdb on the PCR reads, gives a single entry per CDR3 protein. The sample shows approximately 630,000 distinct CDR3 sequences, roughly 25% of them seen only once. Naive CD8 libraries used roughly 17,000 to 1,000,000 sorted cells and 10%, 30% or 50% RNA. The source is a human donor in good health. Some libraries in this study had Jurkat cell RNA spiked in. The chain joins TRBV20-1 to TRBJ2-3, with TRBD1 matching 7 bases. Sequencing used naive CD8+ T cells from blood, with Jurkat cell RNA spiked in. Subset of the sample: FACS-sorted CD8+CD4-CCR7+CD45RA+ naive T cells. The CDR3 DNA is TGCTGTGCTAGAGATCTCTCGACAGGGACAATCACAGATACGCAGTATTTT. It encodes CCARDLSTGTITDTQYF.